One sample yielded the 23 T cell receptor beta chains listed below, sequenced in a study of CD8 T cells in ankylosing spondylitis. The study, taken as a whole, reports: Under 10 highly homologous variants formed a TCR beta motif that appeared characteristic of ankylosing spondylitis blood.

TCRdb redid the calling of the 5' RACE reads with MiXCR, one entry per CDR3 protein. The sample lists about 450,000 distinct CDR3 sequences, roughly 25% occurring once. These receptors are not linked to any known antigen. Source material: blood, either unsorted or a sorted T cell fraction (not recorded which). Receptors were obtained from a male donor with ankylosing spondylitis.

The chain carries TRBV29-1 and TRBJ2-3; 8 nucleotides match TRBD2. CDR1 is SQVTM, CDR2 ANQGSEA, per germline. This CDR3 has 14 amino acids. V trimming: 6 bases; J trimming: 1 base; junction bases outside the gene matches: 6. CDR3 amino acids: CSVGGGTGTDTQYF. As DNA, the CDR3 is TGCAGCGTCGGGGGGGGGACGGGCACAGATACGCAGTATTTT.

The chain uses TRBV5-6 and TRBJ2-3, with D tentatively TRBD1 (5 bases). This CDR3 contains 15 residues. From germline, CDR1 is SGHDT and CDR2 YYEEEE. Trimming removed 4 bases from V and 4 bases from J, with 16 bases in between. This CDR3 reads CASSHTGSEADTQYF. CDR3 nucleotides: TGTGCCAGCAGCCATACAGGTAGTGAAGCAGATACGCAGTATTTT.

The CDR3 DNA sequence: TGCAGTGCTCCGACAGGGGGCAGGACTGAAGCTTTCTTT. It encodes CSAPTGGRTEAFF. The V gene is TRBV20-1, the J gene TRBJ1-1, with 10 nucleotides matching TRBD1. CDR1 is DFQATT, CDR2 SNEGSKA, per germline (reference sequence). CDR3 length equals 13 residues. V shed 5 bases, J shed 5 bases, and the junction held 5 bases outside the gene matches.

The chain couples TRBV9 to TRBJ2-2; 8 bases align to TRBD2. The V and J ends lost 3 bases and 0 bases, in that order; junction bases with no gene match: 28. The CDR3 is 24 residues long. Germline V gives CDR1 SGDLS, CDR2 YYNGEE. The CDR3 nucleotides are TGTGCCAGCAGCGCGGAGGGACTAGAGGAGTGGTTTTCTGAGGAAGGGCCGAACACCGGGGAGCTGTTTTTT. It encodes CASSAEGLEEWFSEEGPNTGELFF.

The gene calls are TRBV24-1 and TRBJ2-2; TRBD2 might be the D (6 bases). CDR1 is KGHDR and CDR2 is SFDVKD in the germline V gene. The CDR3 runs to 15 residues. The ends were cut back, 4 bases at V and 8 bases at J, with 16 bases in the middle. The CDR3 is CATSERDGRVGELFF. The CDR3 region has the DNA TGTGCCACCAGTGAGCGGGACGGCCGAGTAGGGGAGCTGTTTTTT.

V and J are TRBV18 and TRBJ2-7; D might be TRBD1 or TRBD2, each matching 5 bases. The CDR3 loop spans 13 amino acids. Trimming removed 6 bases at V and 7 bases at J, with 16 bases between. CDR1 and CDR2 from the germline V gene are KGHSH and LQKENI. The CDR3 sequence is CASSPDDGGEQYV. The CDR3 region has the DNA TGTGCCAGCTCCCCAGACGATGGGGGTGAGCAGTACGTC.

In its sample, this clonotype was seen a few times. The genes are TRBV7-8 and TRBJ2-1, with D possibly matching TRBD2 (6 bases). Germline CDR1 SGHVS, CDR2 FQNEAQ. Trimming left V 7 bases short and J 5 bases short, with 15 bases between. The CDR3 sequence is 14 residues long. The CDR3 nucleotides read TGTGCCAGCATTCCTCGGGAGAACGACAATGAGCAGTTCTTC. It yields the protein CASIPRENDNEQFF. Filled out from reference TRBV7-8 and TRBJ2-1, the complete variable domain reads GAGVSQSPRYKVAKRGQDVALRCDPISGHVSLFWYQQALGQGPEFLTYFQNEAQLDKSGLPSDRFFAERPEGSVSTLKIQRTQQEDSAVYLCASIPRENDNEQFFGPGTRLTVL.

The V and J genes are TRBV13 and TRBJ2-2; D is perhaps TRBD2 (6 bases). Germline V gene data show CDR1 as PRHDT and CDR2 as FYEKMQ (reference sequence). Deletions cut 5 bases from V and 1 base from J, with 14 bases between. The CDR3 is 16 amino acids. Written as DNA, the CDR3 is TGTGCCAGCAGCAAAGGGACTGGCCAGAACACCGGGGAGCTGTTTTTT. It is translated as CASSKGTGQNTGELFF.

The table lists this clonotype with many counts. V gene TRBV5-1 combines with J gene TRBJ2-5, with 8 bases that match TRBD1. Germline assignment: CDR1 SGHRS and CDR2 YFSETQ. This CDR3 is built from 15 residues. Trimming at V came to 5 bases and at J to 1 base, leaving 7 bases not matched to a gene. The CDR3 region is CASRLGQGLQETQYF. The CDR3 DNA reads TGCGCCAGCAGGCTAGGACAGGGTCTCCAAGAGACCCAGTACTTC.

This chain uses TRBV20-1 with TRBJ1-2; D is perhaps TRBD1 (6 bases). V was clipped by 0 bases and J by 4 bases, with 15 bases between them. This CDR3 spans 15 amino acids. Germline V gene data show CDR1 as DFQATT and CDR2 as SNEGSKA (reference sequence). The CDR3 region is CSARDGRGGIYGYTF. The CDR3 region has the DNA TGCAGTGCTAGAGATGGGAGAGGGGGGATCTATGGCTACACCTTC.

This clonotype came up many times. This chain uses TRBV7-2 with TRBJ2-1; TRBD2 aligns across 9 bases. CDR1 SGHTA and CDR2 FQGNSA come from the germline V gene. V was pared by 2 bases and J by 4 bases, with 3 bases of the junction left unmatched. The CDR3 totals 15 residues. The chain's CDR3 is CASSLLAGLYNEQFF. Here the CDR3 DNA reads TGTGCCAGCAGCTTACTAGCGGGGTTGTACAATGAGCAGTTCTTC. Based on the CDR3 plus reference TRBV7-2 and TRBJ2-1, the full variable domain is GAGVSQSPSNKVTEKGKDVELRCDPISGHTALYWYRQSLGQGLEFLIYFQGNSAPDKSGLPSDRFSAERTGGSVSTLTIQRTQQEDSAVYLCASSLLAGLYNEQFFGPGTRLTVL.

This clonotype was picked up one time. The chain uses TRBV20-1 and TRBJ1-4, with D unclear. Germline assignment: CDR1 DFQATT and CDR2 SNEGSKA (reference sequence). V lost 3 bases and J lost 7, with 18 bases in between. CDR3 length equals 15 residues. The CDR3 loop reads CSASNLGLHGEKLFF. The DNA for the CDR3 is TGCAGTGCTAGTAATCTCGGGTTGCACGGTGAAAAACTGTTTTTT.

V and J are TRBV9 and TRBJ2-1; D not certain. The CDR3 length is 14 residues. Germline assignment: CDR1 SGDLS and CDR2 YYNGEE. V gave up 4 bases and J gave up 4 bases, with 12 bases separating them. DNA of the CDR3: TGTGCCAGCAGCCCCCACCTTGGATACAATGAGCAGTTCTTC. This codes for CASSPHLGYNEQFF.

There are a few counts of this clonotype. This chain joins TRBV6-1 and TRBJ2-3; 7 bases are shared with TRBD2. The germline V gene has CDR1 MNHNS and CDR2 SASEGT. There are 13 residues in the CDR3. CDR3 residues: CGVAGPSTDTQYF. CDR3 in DNA: TGTGGGGTAGCGGGCCCCAGCACAGATACGCAGTATTTT.

This clonotype was detected only a few times. The V call is TRBV12-3 or TRBV12-4, the J call TRBJ2-7; a possible D gene is TRBD2 (6 bases). This CDR3 contains 14 residues. Trimming stripped 6 bases from V and 0 bases from J, with 12 bases between. CDR3 coding DNA: TGTGCCAGCAGAATCGGGAGTGTCTCCTACGAGCAGTACTTC. This encodes CASRIGSVSYEQYF.

The genes are TRBV7-9 and TRBJ2-1; a weak D match, TRBD2 (6 bases). The V gene's germline CDR1 is SEHNR and CDR2 FQNEAQ (reference sequence). The CDR3 totals 15 residues. V gave up 1 base and J gave up 13 bases, with 20 bases separating them. As DNA, the CDR3 is TGTGCCAGCAGCTTAGGGTCCCCGGGAGCCGAGATACAGTTCTTC. Translated, it gives CASSLGSPGAEIQFF. Filled out from reference TRBV7-9 and TRBJ2-1, the complete variable domain reads DTGVSQNPRHKITKRGQNVTFRCDPISEHNRLYWYRQTLGQGPEFLTYFQNEAQLEKSRLLSDRFSAERPKGSFSTLEIQRTEQGDSAMYLCASSLGSPGAEIQFFGPGTRLTVL.

This rearrangement joins TRBV27 to TRBJ2-1, with D hard to call. CDR3 length equals 15 residues. V gave up 5 bases and J gave up 0 bases, with 11 bases separating them. The germline CDR1 and CDR2 sequences are MNHEY and SMNVEV (reference sequence). DNA for the CDR3: TGTGCCAGCAGTCCTCGAATGAGCTCCTACAATGAGCAGTTCTTC. Translation: CASSPRMSSYNEQFF.

The V call is TRBV12-3 or TRBV12-4, the J call TRBJ1-5; D not certain. CDR3 length: 13 residues. V was shortened by 5 bases and J by 6 bases, with 11 bases between the two germline ends. The CDR3: CASSPRESQPQHF. CDR3 bases: TGTGCCAGCAGTCCGCGGGAAAGTCAGCCCCAGCATTTT.

The rearrangement joins TRBV6-2 or TRBV6-3 to TRBJ1-5, with a tentative D call TRBD1 (5 bases). In germline, CDR1 is MNHEY, CDR2 SVGEGT. CDR3 length: 19 residues. V was clipped by 0 bases and J by 4 bases, with 22 bases between them. CDR3 protein: CASSYSKRPGKWDNQPQHF. As DNA, the CDR3 is TGTGCCAGCAGTTACTCGAAACGCCCAGGGAAGTGGGATAATCAGCCCCAGCATTTT.

Only a few counts were recorded for this clonotype. V is TRBV18 and J is TRBJ2-7; a possible D gene is TRBD1 (5 bases). The V end was cut by 3 bases, the J end by 4 bases, with 13 bases between. The germline CDR1 and CDR2 sequences are KGHSH and LQKENI. This CDR3 is built from 14 residues. CDR3 residues: CASSPQDNLYEQYV. In DNA, the CDR3 is TGTGCCAGCTCACCTCAGGACAACTTATACGAGCAGTACGTC.

V gene TRBV11-2 combines with J gene TRBJ2-5; D is possibly TRBD1 (6 bases). The ends were cut back, 6 bases at V and 5 bases at J, with 16 bases in the middle. The CDR3 length is 14 residues. Germline V lookup: CDR1 SGHAT, CDR2 FQNNGV. The CDR3 sequence is CASSSTNRVETQYF. The CDR3 DNA sequence: TGTGCCAGCAGTTCAACGAACAGGGTGGAGACCCAGTACTTC.

This clonotype has more than one count but fewer than ten. J is TRBJ2-1 and V is TRBV7-2; TRBD2 matches 11 bases. Germline CDR1 SGHTA, CDR2 FQGNSA. J lost 10 bases, V lost 1 base, and 9 bases had no gene match. The CDR3 length is 16 residues. As DNA, the CDR3 is TGTGCCAGCAGCTTAGGCGGGCTAGCGGGAGGCTTCGAGCAGTTCTTC. This sequence encodes CASSLGGLAGGFEQFF.

This rearrangement joins TRBV20-1 to TRBJ1-1; TRBD1 is a possible D gene (5 bases). The ends were cut back, 5 bases at V and 8 bases at J, with 12 bases in the middle. The CDR3 consists of 11 residues. Per germline, CDR1 DFQATT and CDR2 SNEGSKA (reference sequence). In DNA, the CDR3 is TGCAGTGCTCCCAAGGGACCCGAAGCTTTCTTT. Amino acids: CSAPKGPEAFF.